The rows below give T cell receptor beta chains drawn from one sample of a study of read filtering for tumor transcriptome and immune sequencing. MiXCR was run by TCRdb on the reads, yielding one entry per CDR3 protein. The repertoire has some 41,000 distinct CDR3 sequences, roughly an eighth of them found once; the top ten carry about 39%. The source material was a population of CD138-negative cells sorted from bone marrow. The origin of the receptors is a donor at least 40 years old with multiple myeloma. Both conserved end residues are part of each CDR3. D genes are given only for firm matches. Size tells how often a clone was seen (once, few, many) or the class of an expanded clone, and some rows leave it out.

len: 15
v_gene: TRBV3-1
d_gene: .
abundance: many
j_gene: TRBJ1-1
CDR3aa: CASSHSSLVETEAYF
CDR3nt: TGTGCCAGCAGCCACAGCTCGCTGGTTGAGACTGAAGCTTACTTT

len: 12
v_gene: TRBV3-1
d_gene: .
abundance: many
j_gene: TRBJ2-3
CDR3aa: CASSQLADTQYF
CDR3nt: TGTGCCAGCAGTCAGCTAGCAGATACGCAGTATTTT

len: 15
v_gene: TRBV11-2
d_gene: TRBD2
abundance: many
j_gene: TRBJ2-3
CDR3aa: CASSLVAGGGDTQYF
CDR3nt: TGTGCCAGCAGCTTAGTGGCAGGCGGGGGAGATACGCAGTATTTT

len: 14
v_gene: TRBV2
d_gene: TRBD1
abundance: many
j_gene: TRBJ2-3
CDR3aa: CASRPGQGTDTQYF
CDR3nt: TGTGCCAGCAGGCCGGGACAGGGCACAGATACGCAGTATTTT

len: 16
v_gene: TRBV18
d_gene: .
abundance: few
j_gene: TRBJ1-1
CDR3aa: CASSRQRGNSNTEAFF
CDR3nt: TGTGCCAGCTCACGTCAAAGGGGAAATTCGAACACTGAAGCTTTCTTT

len: 16
v_gene: TRBV20-1
d_gene: TRBD1
abundance: .
j_gene: TRBJ2-1
CDR3aa: CSARKPGQGVHNEQFF
CDR3nt: TGCAGTGCTAGAAAGCCGGGACAGGGGGTTCACAATGAGCAGTTCTTC

len: 14
v_gene: TRBV7-9
d_gene: .
abundance: medium-sized
j_gene: TRBJ1-1
CDR3aa: CASSLEVVDTEAFF
CDR3nt: TGTGCCAGCAGCTTAGAAGTAGTGGACACTGAAGCTTTCTTT

len: 14
v_gene: TRBV6-5
d_gene: .
abundance: .
j_gene: TRBJ2-7
CDR3aa: CASSYSVYSYEQYF
CDR3nt: TGTGCCAGCAGTTACTCGGTCTACTCCTACGAGCAGTACTTC

len: 14
v_gene: TRBV4-3
d_gene: .
abundance: many
j_gene: TRBJ2-1
CDR3aa: CASSQVRLEGLQFF
CDR3nt: TGCGCCAGCAGCCAAGTTCGGCTCGAGGGGCTGCAGTTCTTC

len: 13
v_gene: TRBV18
d_gene: .
abundance: .
j_gene: TRBJ1-5
CDR3aa: CASSPGIDQPQHF
CDR3nt: TGTGCCAGCTCACCAGGGATCGATCAGCCCCAGCATTTT

len: 15
v_gene: TRBV20-1
d_gene: TRBD1
abundance: many
j_gene: TRBJ2-5
CDR3aa: CSAREGQGSRETQYF
CDR3nt: TGCAGTGCTAGAGAGGGACAGGGATCACGGGAGACCCAGTACTTC

len: 14
v_gene: TRBV7-6
d_gene: TRBD1
abundance: many
j_gene: TRBJ2-7
CDR3aa: CASSLGTGSSEQYF
CDR3nt: TGTGCCAGCAGCTTAGGGACAGGGAGCAGCGAGCAGTACTTC

len: 13
v_gene: TRBV3-1
d_gene: .
abundance: many
j_gene: TRBJ2-7
CDR3aa: CASSPTTLGEQYF
CDR3nt: TGTGCCAGCAGCCCGACTACCTTGGGGGAGCAGTACTTC

len: 12
v_gene: TRBV7-8
d_gene: .
abundance: many
j_gene: TRBJ2-1
CDR3aa: CASSLVGLGQFF
CDR3nt: TGTGCCAGCAGCTTAGTTGGGCTGGGGCAGTTCTTC

len: 14
v_gene: TRBV20-1
d_gene: TRBD2
abundance: many
j_gene: TRBJ2-1
CDR3aa: CSAPPSGRDHEQFF
CDR3nt: TGCAGTGCCCCCCCTAGCGGGAGGGACCATGAGCAGTTCTTC

len: 14
v_gene: TRBV11-2
d_gene: .
abundance: many
j_gene: TRBJ1-2
CDR3aa: CASRKGAVNYGYTF
CDR3nt: TGTGCCAGCAGAAAAGGGGCCGTTAACTATGGCTACACCTTC

len: 14
v_gene: TRBV20-1
d_gene: TRBD1
abundance: many
j_gene: TRBJ2-5
CDR3aa: CSARDVTGVETQYF
CDR3nt: TGCAGTGCTAGAGATGTCACAGGGGTAGAGACCCAGTACTTC

len: 11
v_gene: TRBV29-1
d_gene: .
abundance: many
j_gene: TRBJ2-1
CDR3aa: CSVSHHNEQFF
CDR3nt: TGCAGCGTTTCTCACCACAATGAGCAGTTCTTC

len: 14
v_gene: TRBV20-1
d_gene: .
abundance: many
j_gene: TRBJ1-1
CDR3aa: CSARELGGNTEAFF
CDR3nt: TGCAGTGCTAGAGAGCTGGGGGGAAACACTGAAGCTTTCTTT

len: 15
v_gene: TRBV28
d_gene: .
abundance: many
j_gene: TRBJ2-1
CDR3aa: CASSPPPSSYNEQFF
CDR3nt: TGTGCCAGCAGCCCACCGCCGAGCTCCTACAATGAGCAGTTCTTC

len: 15
v_gene: TRBV7-2
d_gene: .
abundance: many
j_gene: TRBJ2-1
CDR3aa: CASSQGLTIYNEQFF
CDR3nt: TGTGCCAGCAGCCAAGGACTAACCATCTACAATGAGCAGTTCTTC

len: 16
v_gene: TRBV7-9
d_gene: .
abundance: many
j_gene: TRBJ2-6
CDR3aa: CASSLALFSGANVLTF
CDR3nt: TGTGCCAGCAGCTTAGCTCTGTTCTCTGGGGCCAACGTCCTGACTTTC

len: 14
v_gene: TRBV29-1
d_gene: TRBD1
abundance: many
j_gene: TRBJ2-7
CDR3aa: CSVGPGTGRNEQYF
CDR3nt: TGCAGCGTTGGACCCGGGACAGGGCGGAACGAGCAGTACTTC

len: 11
v_gene: TRBV20-1
d_gene: .
abundance: many
j_gene: TRBJ2-7
CDR3aa: CSARVRGEQYF
CDR3nt: TGCAGTGCTAGAGTCCGGGGCGAGCAGTACTTC

len: 13
v_gene: TRBV29-1
d_gene: .
abundance: many
j_gene: TRBJ2-7
CDR3aa: CSVEPTDSYEQYF
CDR3nt: TGCAGCGTTGAACCGACGGACTCCTACGAGCAGTACTTC

len: 15
v_gene: TRBV19
d_gene: .
abundance: many
j_gene: TRBJ2-7
CDR3aa: CASSKNRDPAYEQYF
CDR3nt: TGTGCCAGTAGTAAAAACCGGGACCCAGCCTACGAGCAGTACTTC

len: 15
v_gene: TRBV21-1
d_gene: .
abundance: .
j_gene: TRBJ1-5
CDR3aa: CASIGGGGDYQPQHF
CDR3nt: TGTGCCAGCATAGGGGGGGGGGGCGACTATCAGCCCCAGCATTTT

len: 18
v_gene: TRBV12-5
d_gene: TRBD1
abundance: many
j_gene: TRBJ1-1
CDR3aa: CASAQTAWDRGGSAEAFF
CDR3nt: TGTGCTAGTGCTCAAACTGCTTGGGACAGGGGTGGGAGCGCTGAAGCTTTCTTT

len: 14
v_gene: TRBV30
d_gene: .
abundance: .
j_gene: TRBJ1-1
CDR3aa: CAWRAWGVGTGAFF
CDR3nt: TGTGCCTGGAGGGCTTGGGGGGTAGGGACTGGGGCTTTCTTT

len: 14
v_gene: TRBV29-1
d_gene: TRBD1
abundance: many
j_gene: TRBJ1-2
CDR3aa: CSVEGGQGAFGYTF
CDR3nt: TGCAGCGTTGAAGGGGGACAGGGGGCGTTTGGCTACACCTTC

len: 14
v_gene: TRBV20-1
d_gene: .
abundance: many
j_gene: TRBJ2-3
CDR3aa: CSAKLESSTDTQYF
CDR3nt: TGCAGTGCCAAGCTAGAGTCGAGCACAGATACGCAGTATTTT

len: 15
v_gene: TRBV7-2
d_gene: .
abundance: many
j_gene: TRBJ1-5
CDR3aa: CASSLEGVSNQPQHF
CDR3nt: TGTGCCAGCAGCTTAGAAGGGGTGAGCAATCAGCCCCAGCATTTT

len: 16
v_gene: TRBV5-1
d_gene: TRBD1
abundance: many
j_gene: TRBJ2-1
CDR3aa: CASSYRGSESHNEQFF
CDR3nt: TGCGCCAGCAGCTACAGGGGGAGCGAAAGTCACAATGAGCAGTTCTTC

len: 15
v_gene: TRBV4-1
d_gene: .
abundance: .
j_gene: TRBJ2-2
CDR3aa: CASSQESVRRGELFF
CDR3nt: TGCGCCAGCAGCCAAGAGAGTGTCAGAAGAGGGGAGCTGTTTTTT

len: 17
v_gene: TRBV2
d_gene: TRBD1
abundance: many
j_gene: TRBJ2-3
CDR3aa: CASSETRTGGGTDTQYF
CDR3nt: TGTGCCAGCAGTGAAACTAGGACAGGGGGCGGCACAGATACGCAGTATTTT

len: 15
v_gene: TRBV12-3/TRBV12-4
d_gene: .
abundance: many
j_gene: TRBJ2-1
CDR3aa: CASSPDSGPYNEQFF
CDR3nt: TGTGCCAGCAGTCCTGACTCGGGCCCCTACAATGAGCAGTTCTTC

len: 14
v_gene: TRBV5-1
d_gene: .
abundance: many
j_gene: TRBJ2-3
CDR3aa: CASSGGGIPDTQYF
CDR3nt: TGCGCCAGCAGCGGTGGGGGAATCCCAGATACGCAGTATTTT